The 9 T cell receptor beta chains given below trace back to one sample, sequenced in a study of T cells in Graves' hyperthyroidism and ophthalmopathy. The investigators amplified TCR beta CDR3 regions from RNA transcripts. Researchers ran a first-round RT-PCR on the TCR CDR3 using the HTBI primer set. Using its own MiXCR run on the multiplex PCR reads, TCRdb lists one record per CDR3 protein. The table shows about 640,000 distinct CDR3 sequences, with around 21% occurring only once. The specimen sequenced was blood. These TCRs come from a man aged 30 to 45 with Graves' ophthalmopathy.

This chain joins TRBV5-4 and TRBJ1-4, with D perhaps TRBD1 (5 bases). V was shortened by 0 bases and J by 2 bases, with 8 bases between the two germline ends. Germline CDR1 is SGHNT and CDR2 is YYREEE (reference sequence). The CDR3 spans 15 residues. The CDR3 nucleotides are TGTGCCAGCAGCTTGGGAGGACACACTAATGAAAAACTGTTTTTT. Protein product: CASSLGGHTNEKLFF. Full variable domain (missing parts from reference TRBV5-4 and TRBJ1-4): ETGVTQSPTHLIKTRGQQVTLRCSSQSGHNTVSWYQQALGQGPQFIFQYYREEENGRGNFPPRFSGLQFPNYSSELNVNALELDDSALYLCASSLGGHTNEKLFFGSGTQLSVL.

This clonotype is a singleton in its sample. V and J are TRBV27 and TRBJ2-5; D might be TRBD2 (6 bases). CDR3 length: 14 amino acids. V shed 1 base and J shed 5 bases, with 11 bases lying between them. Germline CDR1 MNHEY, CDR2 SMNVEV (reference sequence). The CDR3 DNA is TGTGCCAGCAGTTTATTGCCGGGACTCGAGACCCAGTACTTC. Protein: CASSLLPGLETQYF.

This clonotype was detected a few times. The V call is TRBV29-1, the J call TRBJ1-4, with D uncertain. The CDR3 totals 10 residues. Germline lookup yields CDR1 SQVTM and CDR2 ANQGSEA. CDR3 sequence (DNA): TGCACCCGCGGGTGTGAAAAACTGTTTTTT. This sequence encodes CTRGCEKLFF.

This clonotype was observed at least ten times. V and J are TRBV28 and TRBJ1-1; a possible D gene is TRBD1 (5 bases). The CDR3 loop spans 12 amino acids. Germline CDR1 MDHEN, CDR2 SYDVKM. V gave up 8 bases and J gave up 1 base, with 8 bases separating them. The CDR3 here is CASGQGNTEAFF. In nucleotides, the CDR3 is TGTGCCAGCGGGCAGGGGAACACTGAAGCTTTCTTT.

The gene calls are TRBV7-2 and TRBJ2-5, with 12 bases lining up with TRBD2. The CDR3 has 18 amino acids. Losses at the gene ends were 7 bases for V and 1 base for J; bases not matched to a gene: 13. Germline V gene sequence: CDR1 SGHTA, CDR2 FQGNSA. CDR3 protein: CASTQNWLAGGRQETQYF. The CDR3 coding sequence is TGTGCCAGCACCCAAAATTGGCTAGCGGGAGGGCGCCAAGAGACCCAGTACTTC.

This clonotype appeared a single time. CDR3: CASSYLAGGPGTGELFF. The DNA for the CDR3 is TGTGCCAGCAGTTACCTAGCGGGAGGGCCGGGGACCGGGGAGCTGTTTTTT. V and J are TRBV11-1 and TRBJ2-2; 12 nucleotides line up with TRBD2. J gave up 5 bases and V 6 bases, and 10 bases lay outside the gene matches. The CDR3 contains 17 residues. Per the germline V gene, CDR1 is SGHAT and CDR2 is FQDESV (reference sequence).

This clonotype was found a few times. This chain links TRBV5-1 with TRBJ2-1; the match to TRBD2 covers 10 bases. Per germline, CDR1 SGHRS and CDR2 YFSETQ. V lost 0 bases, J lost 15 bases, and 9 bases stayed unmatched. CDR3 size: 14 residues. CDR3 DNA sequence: TGCGCCAGCAGCTTGGATCCTAGCGGGGGACCACCGTTCTTC. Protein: CASSLDPSGGPPFF.

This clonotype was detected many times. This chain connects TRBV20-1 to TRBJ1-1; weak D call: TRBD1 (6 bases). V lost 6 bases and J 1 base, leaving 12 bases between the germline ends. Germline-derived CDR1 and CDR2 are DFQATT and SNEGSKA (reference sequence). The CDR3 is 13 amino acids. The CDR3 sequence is CSAPGHPNTEAFF. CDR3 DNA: TGCAGTGCCCCGGGACACCCGAACACTGAAGCTTTCTTT.

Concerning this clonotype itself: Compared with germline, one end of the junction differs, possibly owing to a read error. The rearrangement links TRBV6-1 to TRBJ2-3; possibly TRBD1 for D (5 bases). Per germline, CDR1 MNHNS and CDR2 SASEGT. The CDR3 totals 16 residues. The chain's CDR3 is CASSEEVAVSTGTQYF. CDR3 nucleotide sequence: TGTGCCAGCAGTGAAGAAGTGGCAGTTAGCACAGGTACGCAGTATTTT.